Described below is a single T cell receptor (beta chain) sequence and its context. Its antigen is not known. The sample comes from a study of beta chain features in type 1 diabetes. General observations from the study: The study found fewer insertions and more deletions at VDJ junctions in type 1 diabetes patients. cDNA-based sequencing might over-represent cells highly expressing TCR.

The CDR3 sequence is 14 residues long. Looked up from germline, CDR1 is SGHNT and CDR2 is YYREEE (reference sequence). The V and J ends lost 0 bases and 2 bases respectively, with 9 bases between them. Expressed TCRB transcripts were sequenced because the isolated RNA had all been reverse transcribed beforehand. TCRdb's table, derived via immunoSEQ multiplex PCR, lists solely in-frame clones and lacks some. The sample yields about 6,000 clones, 70% to 75% seen once. The V gene is TRBV5-4, the J gene TRBJ2-7, with D unclear. The clonotype originates from a man younger than 35 in good health. Sample: Tregs from blood. CDR3 protein: CASSLGTLTYEQYF. CDR3 in DNA: TGTGCCAGCAGCTTGGGAACCCTAACCTACGAGCAGTACTTC.